Each of the 27 T cell receptor beta chains below was sequenced from the same sample in a study of T cells in Graves' hyperthyroidism and ophthalmopathy. TCR beta CDR3 regions were amplified from RNA transcripts. RT-PCR in the first round (using the HTBI primer set) targeted the TCR CDR3. TCRdb re-derived calls from the multiplex PCR reads in MiXCR, one entry per CDR3 protein. The sample consists of 500,000 to 650,000 distinct CDR3 sequences, roughly 15% of them appearing once. Source material: blood. Receptor source: a middle-aged woman with Graves' hyperthyroidism.

At least ten counts were recorded for this clonotype. This chain links TRBV5-1 with TRBJ2-3, with TRBD2 matching 10 bases. The V gene's germline CDR1 is SGHRS and CDR2 YFSETQ. The CDR3 has 16 amino acids. V dropped 0 bases and J dropped 5; count of bases not matched to a gene: 6. The CDR3 DNA follows: TGCGCCAGCAGCTTGGAACTAGCGGGAATCGGAGATACGCAGTATTTT. This codes for CASSLELAGIGDTQYF.

Ten or more counts support this clonotype. The rearrangement links TRBV3-1 to TRBJ2-2; 9 positions agree with TRBD1. Germline lookup yields CDR1 LGHDT and CDR2 YNNKEL (reference sequence). The ends lost 1 base at V and 3 bases at J; junction bases unmatched: 0. This CDR3 comprises 15 residues. Written as DNA, the CDR3 is TGTGCCAGCAGCCAAGGGACAGGGGACACCGGGGAGCTGTTTTTT. Encoded protein: CASSQGTGDTGELFF.

The chain links TRBV27 to TRBJ2-5, with 7 positions matching TRBD1. CDR1 and CDR2 (germline): MNHEY, SMNVEV (reference sequence). V lost 5 bases to trimming and J lost 0 bases; unmatched junction nucleotides: 6. There are 15 residues in the CDR3. The CDR3 DNA follows: TGTGCCAGCAGTCTCCTACAGGGGAACCAAGAGACCCAGTACTTC. Translating it yields CASSLLQGNQETQYF.

This chain uses TRBV7-9 with TRBJ1-1; D gene uncertain. The CDR3 consists of 15 residues. The V gene's germline CDR1 is SEHNR and CDR2 FQNEAQ (reference sequence). V shed 5 bases and J shed 0 bases, with 13 bases lying between them. This chain's CDR3 is CASSDWTDLNTEAFF. CDR3 nucleotides: TGTGCCAGCAGCGATTGGACGGATTTGAACACTGAAGCTTTCTTT.

The rearrangement joins TRBV5-6 to TRBJ1-3; 10 bases align to TRBD1. The V segment lost 2 bases and the J segment 0 bases; nucleotides outside the gene matches: 5. Per the germline V gene, CDR1 is SGHDT and CDR2 is YYEEEE. This CDR3 has 17 residues. CDR3 residues: CASSFGTGAGSGNTIYF. In nucleotides, the CDR3 is TGTGCCAGCAGCTTCGGGACAGGGGCCGGCTCTGGAAACACCATATATTTT. Full variable domain (remainder filled in from reference TRBV5-6 and TRBJ1-3): DAGVTQSPTHLIKTRGQQVTLRCSPKSGHDTVSWYQQALGQGPQFIFQYYEEEERQRGNFPDRFSGHQFPNYSSELNVNALLLGDSALYLCASSFGTGAGSGNTIYFGEGSWLTVV.

The V gene is TRBV28, the J gene TRBJ1-2; TRBD1 agrees at 10 bases. This CDR3 spans 13 amino acids. Trimming took 5 bases from V and 8 from J; bases not matched to a gene: 5. The germline CDR1 and CDR2 sequences are MDHEN and SYDVKM. The CDR3 DNA reads TGTGCCAGCAGTGCGGACAGGGGGAGAGGCTACACCTTC. Protein sequence: CASSADRGRGYTF.

This clonotype was seen many times. The chain joins TRBV12-3 or TRBV12-4 to TRBJ2-1; the D call may be TRBD1 or TRBD2 (5 bases each). The V and J ends lost 6 bases and 5 bases respectively, with 8 bases between them. The CDR3 loop spans 12 amino acids. The CDR3 protein is CASRGVDNEQFF. The CDR3 DNA sequence: TGTGCCAGCAGGGGGGTAGACAATGAGCAGTTCTTC.

This clonotype was observed at least ten times. The chain is built from TRBV4-2 and TRBJ2-1; 10 positions agree with TRBD2. The germline gives CDR1 LGHNA, CDR2 YNFKEQ. The CDR3 has 15 amino acids. The V gene end was trimmed by 4 bases and the J gene end by 8 bases; junction bases not matched to a gene: 8. Here the CDR3 reads CASSLSSGSMDEQFF. The CDR3 DNA reads TGTGCCAGCAGCCTTTCTAGCGGGAGCATGGATGAGCAGTTCTTC.

This chain connects TRBV14 to TRBJ1-4; D might be TRBD1 (5 bases). The germline V and J ends were trimmed by 4 bases and 5 bases, with 8 bases remaining between them. The germline CDR1 and CDR2 sequences are SGHDN and FVKESK. The CDR3 is 13 residues long. In DNA, the CDR3 is TGTGCCAGCAGCCGTAGACAGAATGAAAAACTGTTTTTT. It encodes CASSRRQNEKLFF.

The CDR3 here is CASSLGATGNRYTEAFF. CDR3 bases: TGTGCCAGCAGCCTCGGAGCAACAGGGAACAGGTACACTGAAGCTTTCTTT. The rearrangement joins TRBV5-5 to TRBJ1-1; tentative D call: TRBD1 (6 bases). The V end was cut by 4 bases, the J end by 3 bases, with 22 bases between. This CDR3 has 17 amino acids. The V gene's germline CDR1 is SGHKS and CDR2 YYEKEE (reference sequence).

This clonotype was detected only a few times. This may come from a read error, since a much larger clone is one base off. The chain couples TRBV7-2 to TRBJ2-3; 13 bases are a match to TRBD2. Germline V lookup: CDR1 SGHTA, CDR2 FQGNSA. The CDR3 sequence is 16 residues long. The CDR3 protein is CVSSSGLAGRADTQYF. Here the CDR3 DNA reads TGTGTCAGCAGCTCGGGACTAGCGGGACGGGCAGATACGCAGTATTTT.

The rearrangement links TRBV7-2 to TRBJ2-7; 8 positions match TRBD1. Germline assignment: CDR1 SGHTA and CDR2 FQGNSA. The CDR3 length is 18 residues. Germline trimming cut 1 base from V and 1 base from J; bases unmatched to any gene: 12. CDR3 in DNA: TGTGCCAGCAGCTTAGATCCGGGACAGGCCCTCCTTTCCTACGAGCAGTACTTC. This encodes CASSLDPGQALLSYEQYF.

In its sample, this clonotype was seen many times. The V call is TRBV2, the J call TRBJ1-1; D is ambiguous. V lost 4 bases and J lost 0, with 9 bases in between. This CDR3 is built from 14 residues. Germline V gene sequence: CDR1 SNHLY, CDR2 FYNNEI. This CDR3 reads CASSALGMNTEAFF. In DNA, the CDR3 is TGTGCCAGCAGTGCGTTAGGGATGAACACTGAAGCTTTCTTT.

The sample holds many counts of this clonotype. The chain uses TRBV20-1 and TRBJ2-7; TRBD2 matches 8 bases. The trim removed 4 bases at V and 0 bases at J, leaving 5 bases unmatched. The CDR3 spans 14 residues. Per germline, CDR1 DFQATT and CDR2 SNEGSKA (reference sequence). CDR3 residues: CSANERESSYEQYF. As DNA, the CDR3 is TGCAGTGCTAACGAGCGGGAGAGCTCCTACGAGCAGTACTTC.

This clonotype appeared a few times. This chain joins TRBV5-1 and TRBJ2-5, with 7 bases that match TRBD2. Trimming took 4 bases from V and 0 from J; bases not matched to a gene: 3. In germline, CDR1 is SGHRS, CDR2 YFSETQ. The CDR3 sequence is 14 residues long. CDR3 nucleotide sequence: TGCGCCAGCAGCCTAGCGGACAACCAAGAGACCCAGTACTTC. This codes for CASSLADNQETQYF.

The V and J genes are TRBV5-6 and TRBJ2-7; D is tentatively TRBD1 or TRBD2 (5 bases each). The CDR3 loop spans 13 amino acids. Germline V gives CDR1 SGHDT, CDR2 YYEEEE. With 0 bases removed from V and 6 bases from J, the gap between germline ends came to 10 bases. The CDR3 coding sequence is TGTGCCAGCAGCTTGGAACGGGGCTCCGAGCAGTACTTC. It codes for CASSLERGSEQYF.

This clonotype has more than one count but fewer than ten. The gene calls are TRBV3-1 and TRBJ2-1; 11 nucleotides line up with TRBD2. CDR3 length: 14 residues. Trimming at V came to 5 bases and at J to 10 bases, leaving 7 bases not matched to a gene. From germline, CDR1 is LGHDT and CDR2 YNNKEL (reference sequence). CDR3 protein: CASSFTSGSLEQFF. CDR3 DNA: TGTGCCAGCAGCTTTACTAGCGGGAGCCTCGAGCAGTTCTTC.

This clonotype appeared many times. V gene TRBV18 combines with J gene TRBJ2-1; 9 bases map to TRBD2. Per the germline V gene, CDR1 is KGHSH and CDR2 is LQKENI. The CDR3 contains 15 residues. Trimming cost V 3 bases and J 7 bases; bases outside gene matches: 7. This CDR3 reads CASSPGLARINEQFF. Here the CDR3 DNA reads TGTGCCAGCTCACCGGGACTAGCCAGAATTAATGAGCAGTTCTTC. The full variable domain, its missing parts supplied by reference TRBV18 and TRBJ2-1, is NAGVMQNPRHLVRRRGQEARLRCSPMKGHSHVYWYRQLPEEGLKFMVYLQKENIIDESGMPKERFSAEFPKEGPSILRIQQVVRGDSAAYFCASSPGLARINEQFFGPGTRLTVL.

Concerning this clonotype: A much bigger clone sits one base away, suggesting this may be a read error. V usage is TRBV19 and J usage is TRBJ2-6; maybe TRBD1 (6 bases). There are 17 residues in the CDR3. From germline, CDR1 is LNHDA and CDR2 SQIVND (reference sequence). The CDR3 loop is CASTTGTLASGANVLAF. CDR3 nucleotides: TGTGCCAGTACCACCGGGACATTGGCCTCTGGGGCCAACGTCCTGGCTTTC.

This clonotype was observed at least ten times. The rearrangement joins TRBV27 to TRBJ2-1; 8 positions match TRBD2. The trim removed 0 bases at V and 4 bases at J, leaving 8 bases unmatched. CDR1 MNHEY and CDR2 SMNVEV come from the germline V gene (reference sequence). The CDR3 covers 17 residues. The CDR3 is CASSLSIGRGSYNEQFF. The DNA for the CDR3 is TGTGCCAGCAGTTTATCGATCGGGAGGGGATCATACAATGAGCAGTTCTTC.

This clonotype was seen repeatedly, ten times or more. The chain couples TRBV30 to TRBJ1-4; no definite D call. The length of the CDR3 is 12 residues. CDR1 GTSNPN and CDR2 SVGIG come from the germline V gene (reference sequence). The V gene lost 2 bases and the J gene lost 6 bases, with 7 bases spanning the gap. Written as DNA, the CDR3 is TGTGCCTGGAGTCGATGGGATGAAAAACTGTTTTTT. Its translation is CAWSRWDEKLFF.

This clonotype was counted between two and nine times. This chain connects TRBV18 to TRBJ1-1; a possible D gene is TRBD1 (6 bases). Per the germline V gene, CDR1 is KGHSH and CDR2 is LQKENI. V shed 3 bases and J shed 6 bases, with 8 bases lying between them. The CDR3 runs 12 residues. CDR3 coding DNA: TGTGCCAGCTCACCCAAGGGGGCTGAAGCTTTCTTT. Translation: CASSPKGAEAFF.

The CDR3 nucleotides read TGTGCCAGCAGCATCAGGGGGCGCGACACCGGGGAGCTGTTTTTT. Its translation: CASSIRGRDTGELFF. The chain joins TRBV7-9 to TRBJ2-2; 8 bases line up with TRBD1. Trimming at V came to 5 bases and at J to 3 bases, leaving 5 bases not matched to a gene. Germline assignment: CDR1 SEHNR and CDR2 FQNEAQ (reference sequence). This CDR3 spans 15 amino acids. Together with reference TRBV7-9 and TRBJ2-2, the CDR3 gives the full variable domain: DTGVSQNPRHKITKRGQNVTFRCDPISEHNRLYWYRQTLGQGPEFLTYFQNEAQLEKSRLLSDRFSAERPKGSFSTLEIQRTEQGDSAMYLCASSIRGRDTGELFFGEGSRLTVL.

This clonotype was counted ten times or more. The chain uses TRBV7-8 and TRBJ2-2, with 7 bases aligning to TRBD1. Trimming took 8 bases from V and 0 from J; bases not matched to a gene: 3. The CDR3 sequence is 14 residues long. CDR1 is SGHVS and CDR2 is FQNEAQ in the germline V gene. CDR3 coding DNA: TGTGCCAGCCTGGGACAGTCGAACACCGGGGAGCTGTTTTTT. Its protein is CASLGQSNTGELFF.

The table lists this clonotype with many counts. This rearrangement joins TRBV28 to TRBJ2-7; TRBD1 might be the D (5 bases). Trimming left V 8 bases short and J 0 bases short, with 14 bases between. The CDR3 runs 14 residues. The V gene's germline CDR1 is MDHEN and CDR2 SYDVKM. CDR3 coding DNA: TGTGCCAGCCTCGCCCCAGGGTACTCCTACGAGCAGTACTTC. Residues: CASLAPGYSYEQYF. Full variable domain (missing parts from reference TRBV28 and TRBJ2-7): DVKVTQSSRYLVKRTGEKVFLECVQDMDHENMFWYRQDPGLGLRLIYFSYDVKMKEKGDIPEGYSVSREKKERFSLILESASTNQTSMYLCASLAPGYSYEQYFGPGTRLTVT.

Turning to this clonotype: This may stem from a read error, because a much larger clone lies one nucleotide away. V is TRBV5-1 and J is TRBJ2-1, with D possibly matching TRBD2 (7 bases). Trimming took 4 bases from V and 10 from J, leaving 21 bases between them. The CDR3 contains 15 residues. The V gene's germline CDR1 is SGHRS and CDR2 YFSETQ. Here the CDR3 DNA reads TGCGCCAGCAGCCCGAGGGACTGGGGGCGGGGGGAGCAGTTCTTC. Its protein product is CASSPRDWGRGEQFF.

The chain couples TRBV6-2 or TRBV6-3 to TRBJ2-7, with 9 nucleotides matching TRBD2. Trimming at V came to 6 bases and at J to 3 bases, leaving 6 bases not matched to a gene. Germline loops: CDR1 MNHEY, CDR2 SVGEGT. The CDR3 has 14 amino acids. The CDR3 DNA reads TGTGCCAGCAGCATAATAGCGGGAGTCTACGAGCAGTACTTC. This sequence encodes CASSIIAGVYEQYF.